This TCR beta chain was documented in a study of blood T cell repertoires in COVID-19. Authors' data handling: Nucleated cell number was recorded as an estimate derived from reference gene primer amplification. Repertoires were generated with immunoSEQ multiplex PCR, while TCRdb's copy carries only in-frame clones and drops some. V and J calls and clone size follow that table, whereas D and trimming were derived from the DNA. The sample yields about 120,000 clones, about 70% seen once. The CDR3 is made up of 15 amino acids. CDR1 is MNHNY, CDR2 SVGAGI, per germline (reference sequence). V lost 2 bases and J lost 5; bases outside the gene matches: 7.

The receptor was isolated from a man aged 60-69 years with acute or convalescent COVID-19. The sequenced material came from peripheral blood. V usage is TRBV6-6 and J usage is TRBJ2-3; 7 bases map to TRBD2. CDR3 coding DNA: TGTGCCAGCAGTTACCTAGCGGTGGTGGGAGATACGCAGTATTTT. Translated, it gives CASSYLAVVGDTQYF.